The T cell receptor (beta chain) under discussion was sequenced for a study of breast tumors, draining lymph nodes, adjacent tissues. One entry per CDR3 protein, called by TCRdb with MiXCR from the multiplex PCR reads. Found here are about 170,000 distinct CDR3 sequences, about 30% of them singletons; the top ten hold roughly 3.8%. Breast cancer patients provided tissue from their axillary draining lymph nodes. Points from the study as a whole: Tumor TCR diversity was below lymph nodes but above nontumor tissue.

This clonotype was detected many times. What it binds is not known. This TCR was recovered from a female donor with breast cancer. Some clones in this sample may be carry-over from other donors' samples. The sample was axillary lymph node tissue.

The CDR3 loop is CASTPGLGADTQYF. The DNA of the CDR3 is TGCGCCAGCACCCCGGGACTAGGTGCAGATACGCAGTATTTT. The rearrangement joins TRBV4-1 to TRBJ2-3; TRBD2 aligns across 8 bases. The CDR3 runs to 14 residues. The ends lost 7 bases at V and 4 bases at J; junction bases unmatched: 7. Germline assignment: CDR1 MGHRA and CDR2 YSYEKL.